These 29 T cell receptor beta chains share one sample of origin, sequenced in a study of blood T cell repertoires in COVID-19. Profiling relied on immunoSEQ multiplex PCR, and the TCRdb table lists in-frame clones only, not all of them. The sample consists of roughly 50,000 clones, 80% to 90% of them appearing once. The material sequenced was peripheral blood. Receptor source: a man aged 35 to 55 with acute or convalescent COVID-19.

V gene TRBV19 combines with J gene TRBJ2-5; TRBD2 is a possible D gene (5 bases). The germline V and J ends were trimmed by 10 bases and 1 base, with 13 bases remaining between them. CDR1 is LNHDA and CDR2 is SQIVND in the germline V gene (reference sequence). CDR3 length: 13 residues. The CDR3 DNA reads TGTGCCATTTCGGACGGGATCCAAGAGACCCAGTACTTC. As protein: CAISDGIQETQYF. The full variable domain, rest sourced from reference TRBV19 and TRBJ2-5, is DGGITQSPKYLFRKEGQNVTLSCEQNLNHDAMYWYRQDPGQGLRLIYYSQIVNDFQKGDIAEGYSVSREKKESFPLTVTSAQKNPTAFYLCAISDGIQETQYFGPGTRLLVL.

This clone is a singleton in its sample. The chain uses TRBV2 and TRBJ2-7; weak D call: TRBD1 (7 bases). CDR1 is SNHLY, CDR2 FYNNEI, per germline. CDR3 size: 12 residues. The V end was cut by 8 bases, the J end by 9 bases, with 17 bases between. The CDR3, as DNA: TGTGCCAGCGGCAGGGGGGAGAGTGGGCAGTACTTC. It yields the protein CASGRGESGQYF.

A single count supports this clone. V is TRBV6-5 and J is TRBJ2-1; 9 bases map to TRBD2. This CDR3 spans 15 amino acids. Germline assignment: CDR1 MNHEY and CDR2 SVGAGI. The V gene end was trimmed by 7 bases and the J gene end by 2 bases; junction bases not matched to a gene: 6. The DNA of the CDR3 is TGTGCCAGCACTCCGCGGGGGGGCCCCTACAATGAGCAGTTCTTC. It is translated as CASTPRGGPYNEQFF.

The V call is TRBV3-1 (or the pseudogene TRBV3-2), the J call TRBJ2-1; D not resolved. Germline lookup yields CDR1 LGHDT and CDR2 YNNKEL (reference sequence). This CDR3 is 16 amino acids long. The V gene lost 0 bases and the J gene lost 4 bases, with 13 bases spanning the gap. In DNA form, the CDR3 reads TGTGCCAGCAGCCAAGACCCCCCACCGAGGTACAATGAGCAGTTCTTC. It specifies CASSQDPPPRYNEQFF.

This clone was found once. The chain has TRBV3-1 (or the pseudogene TRBV3-2) and TRBJ2-5; 12 positions match TRBD2. Germline-derived CDR1 and CDR2 are LGHDT and YNNKEL (reference sequence). The CDR3 runs 15 residues. J gave up 2 bases and V 4 bases, and 2 bases lay outside the gene matches. The CDR3 region is CASSRLAGDQETQYF. CDR3 DNA: TGTGCCAGCAGCCGACTAGCGGGGGATCAAGAGACCCAGTACTTC.

In this sample, this clone turned up once. Likely a read error: the CDR3 ends without its conserved phenylalanine or tryptophan. The DNA is omitted, as the CDR3 cannot be located on it reliably, and the CDR3 follows TCRdb's listing. The V and J genes are TRBV29-1 and TRBJ1-1. The CDR3 is 11 residues long, counting both termini. Germline CDR1 reads SQVTM; CDR2 reads ANQGSEA. Here the CDR3 reads CSVSNPNDWGV.

The CDR3 coding sequence is TGCGCCAGCAGTCCCTCAGACTCTGGAAACACCATATATTTT. This codes for CASSPSDSGNTIYF. The chain joins TRBV5-1 to TRBJ1-3, with no clear D. CDR1 and CDR2 (germline): SGHRS, YFSETQ. Trimming took 5 bases from V and 0 from J, leaving 9 bases between them. The CDR3 sequence is 14 residues long.

The gene calls are TRBV5-1 and TRBJ1-2; no firm D call. The CDR3 sequence is 14 residues long. V dropped 4 bases and J dropped 6 bases, with 16 bases sitting between them. Germline CDR1 is SGHRS and CDR2 is YFSETQ. CDR3 in amino acids: CASSPAMRIDGYTF. DNA for the CDR3: TGCGCCAGCAGCCCTGCAATGAGGATCGATGGCTACACCTTC.

The chain combines TRBV5-6 with TRBJ2-5, with TRBD2 matching over 9 bases. This CDR3 has 17 amino acids. CDR1 and CDR2 (germline): SGHDT, YYEEEE. The junction had 16 bases not matched to a gene; V was cut back by 4 bases and J by 6 bases. Here the CDR3 reads CASSPRGRGLAVKTQYF. Written as DNA, the CDR3 is TGTGCCAGCAGCCCCAGGGGACGGGGACTAGCAGTAAAGACCCAGTACTTC.

The chain uses TRBV19 and TRBJ1-1, with 7 bases identical to TRBD1. Germline CDR1 LNHDA, CDR2 SQIVND (reference sequence). V lost 7 bases to trimming and J lost 3 bases; unmatched junction nucleotides: 11. This CDR3 contains 15 residues. CDR3 DNA sequence: TGTGCCAGTAACGACAGGGACGGTTGGGACACTGAAGCTTTCTTT. This sequence encodes CASNDRDGWDTEAFF. Full variable domain (missing parts from reference TRBV19 and TRBJ1-1): DGGITQSPKYLFRKEGQNVTLSCEQNLNHDAMYWYRQDPGQGLRLIYYSQIVNDFQKGDIAEGYSVSREKKESFPLTVTSAQKNPTAFYLCASNDRDGWDTEAFFGQGTRLTVV.

This chain joins TRBV30 and TRBJ1-2; D is unclear. The CDR3 runs to 15 residues. The germline V gene encodes CDR1 GTSNPN and CDR2 SVGIG (reference sequence). Deletions cut 0 bases from V and 4 bases from J, with 15 bases between. CDR3 in DNA: TGTGCCTGGAGTGTCCAAGGACTCAGCGGCTATGGCTACACCTTC. This encodes CAWSVQGLSGYGYTF.

V and J are TRBV19 and TRBJ2-7; D perhaps matches TRBD1 (5 bases). Trimming shortened V by 1 base and J by 7 bases, and 8 bases separated the two germline ends. The CDR3 runs to 12 residues. Germline CDR1 and CDR2: LNHDA and SQIVND (reference sequence). The CDR3 DNA is TGTGCCAGTAGTATAGGGAACAGGGAGCAGTACTTC. This encodes CASSIGNREQYF.

The J gene is TRBJ2-1, the V gene TRBV24-1; D perhaps matches TRBD2 (5 bases). Germline CDR1 and CDR2: KGHDR and SFDVKD. CDR3 length equals 16 residues. V gave up 4 bases and J gave up 6 bases, with 18 bases separating them. The CDR3 is CATSDTLAVPPNEQFF. The CDR3 nucleotides read TGTGCCACCAGTGACACCCTAGCTGTGCCCCCCAATGAGCAGTTCTTC.

The CDR3, as DNA: TGTGCCAGCAGCCGAGAGACAGTACGAGGCGACTATGGCTACACCTTC. This translates into CASSRETVRGDYGYTF. V and J are TRBV3-1 (or the pseudogene TRBV3-2) and TRBJ1-2; D perhaps matches TRBD1 (5 bases). The CDR3 is 16 amino acids. Deletions cut 4 bases from V and 3 bases from J, with 18 bases between. In germline, CDR1 is LGHDT, CDR2 YNNKEL (reference sequence).

The chain joins TRBV3-1 (or the pseudogene TRBV3-2) to TRBJ2-1; TRBD1 matches 7 bases. The CDR3 totals 16 residues. Germline values: CDR1 LGHDT, CDR2 YNNKEL (reference sequence). The junction had 5 bases not matched to a gene; V was cut back by 2 bases and J by 1 base. The CDR3 sequence: CASSQSKGQSYNEQFF. CDR3 DNA: TGTGCCAGCAGCCAATCTAAGGGACAGTCCTACAATGAGCAGTTCTTC.

This chain connects TRBV5-1 to TRBJ2-1; tentative D call: TRBD1 (6 bases). The CDR3 totals 15 residues. Trimming cost V 0 bases and J 4 bases, with 11 bases left between them. Germline-derived CDR1 and CDR2 are SGHRS and YFSETQ. The CDR3 reads CASSLARGLYNEQFF. The CDR3 nucleotides are TGCGCCAGCAGCTTGGCCAGGGGCTTATACAATGAGCAGTTCTTC.

This clone appeared a single time. The chain carries TRBV28 and TRBJ2-1; 8 nucleotides agree with TRBD2. The V segment lost 1 base and the J segment 3 bases; nucleotides outside the gene matches: 2. CDR1 and CDR2 (germline): MDHEN, SYDVKM. The CDR3 totals 15 residues. CDR3 sequence reads: CASSLLTSGYNEQFF. CDR3 nucleotide sequence: TGTGCCAGCAGTTTATTAACTAGCGGCTACAATGAGCAGTTCTTC. Full variable domain (missing parts from reference TRBV28 and TRBJ2-1): DVKVTQSSRYLVKRTGEKVFLECVQDMDHENMFWYRQDPGLGLRLIYFSYDVKMKEKGDIPEGYSVSREKKERFSLILESASTNQTSMYLCASSLLTSGYNEQFFGPGTRLTVL.

The rearrangement uses TRBV24-1 and TRBJ1-1; 7 bases line up with TRBD1. The germline gives CDR1 KGHDR, CDR2 SFDVKD. CDR3 length equals 16 residues. Germline trimming cut 4 bases from V and 5 bases from J; bases unmatched to any gene: 12. The DNA of the CDR3 is TGTGCCACCAGTGACCCAAAGGTGACAGGGAATACTGAAGCTTTCTTT. It yields the protein CATSDPKVTGNTEAFF.

The chain joins TRBV4-1 to TRBJ1-2; TRBD1 matches at 9 bases. The germline gives CDR1 MGHRA, CDR2 YSYEKL. The CDR3 is 15 residues long. After removal of 8 bases from V and 7 bases from J, the junction contained 14 bases not matched to a gene. The CDR3 region is CASASPGQGPRGYTF. The CDR3 DNA follows: TGCGCCAGCGCCTCCCCGGGACAGGGACCGCGTGGCTACACCTTC.

This chain links TRBV9 with TRBJ2-7; a possible D gene is TRBD1 (6 bases). V gave up 0 bases and J gave up 0 bases, with 13 bases separating them. The CDR3 loop spans 16 amino acids. Germline V gene sequence: CDR1 SGDLS, CDR2 YYNGEE. CDR3 sequence reads: CASSVASGQSSYEQYF. The CDR3 coding sequence is TGTGCCAGCAGCGTAGCTTCAGGACAGAGCTCCTACGAGCAGTACTTC.

The chain couples TRBV5-1 to TRBJ2-5; TRBD2 matches at 12 bases. The CDR3 totals 20 residues. Unmatched junction bases numbered 19, after V lost 3 bases and J lost 4 bases. CDR1 and CDR2 (germline): SGHRS, YFSETQ. The CDR3 nucleotides are TGCGCCAGCAGCTCGGAGTTAACGAGACTAGCGGGGGCACGGGGAGAGACCCAGTACTTC. It translates to CASSSELTRLAGARGETQYF.

V usage is TRBV20-1 and J usage is TRBJ2-5; 8 bases map to TRBD2. Germline CDR1 and CDR2: DFQATT and SNEGSKA (reference sequence). With V trimmed by 3 bases and J by 7 bases, 10 bases remained unmatched. This CDR3 is built from 14 residues. CDR3 amino acids: CSASKTGGPGTQYF. The DNA for the CDR3 is TGCAGTGCTAGTAAAACGGGGGGGCCGGGGACCCAGTACTTC.

This clone came up once. CDR3 sequence (DNA): TGTGCCAGCAGTTACTCGAGTATCCCGCTGAACACTGAAGCTTTCTTT. It yields the protein CASSYSSIPLNTEAFF. The chain combines TRBV6-6 with TRBJ1-1, with unresolved D. V gave up 0 bases and J gave up 0 bases, with 11 bases separating them. CDR1 and CDR2 from the germline V gene are MNHNY and SVGAGI (reference sequence). The CDR3 totals 16 residues.

CDR3 sequence reads: CASGTTTETQYF. Here the CDR3 DNA reads TGTGCCAGCGGGACTACTACCGAGACCCAGTACTTC. The rearrangement joins TRBV12-3 or TRBV12-4 to TRBJ2-5, with 7 bases identical to TRBD2. Germline trimming cut 8 bases from V and 5 bases from J; bases unmatched to any gene: 5. CDR3 length: 12 residues.

The rearrangement joins TRBV28 to TRBJ1-5; 9 nucleotides agree with TRBD1. Losses at the gene ends were 3 bases for V and 4 bases for J; bases not matched to a gene: 19. Germline V gene data show CDR1 as MDHEN and CDR2 as SYDVKM. The CDR3 spans 20 residues. The CDR3 here is CASSLGGTGIGLGYNQPQHF. The CDR3, as DNA: TGTGCCAGCAGTTTGGGGGGGACAGGGATAGGGTTAGGATATAATCAGCCCCAGCATTTT.

The chain is built from TRBV5-1 and TRBJ2-2; the match to TRBD1 covers 11 bases. Germline CDR1 reads SGHRS; CDR2 reads YFSETQ. This CDR3 contains 16 residues. With 5 bases clipped from V and 3 bases from J, the junction kept 6 bases outside the gene matches. This chain's CDR3 is CASSPGQGAHTGELFF. The CDR3 nucleotides are TGCGCCAGCAGTCCTGGACAGGGGGCGCACACCGGGGAGCTGTTTTTT.

The chain has TRBV12-3 or TRBV12-4 and TRBJ2-2, with D possibly being TRBD1 (5 bases). The CDR3 consists of 13 residues. V was clipped by 5 bases and J by 1 base, with 5 bases between them. CDR3 in amino acids: CASSQGNTGELFF. The CDR3 DNA is TGTGCCAGCAGTCAGGGGAACACCGGGGAGCTGTTTTTT.

The V and J genes are TRBV7-2 and TRBJ2-1, with 9 bases that match TRBD2. Germline V gene lookup returns CDR1 SGHTA and CDR2 FQGNSA. The junction had 3 bases not matched to a gene; V was cut back by 3 bases and J by 6 bases. The CDR3 runs 14 residues. DNA for the CDR3: TGTGCCAGCAGCTTCCCTAGCGGGGTCAATGAGCAGTTCTTC. This sequence encodes CASSFPSGVNEQFF.

The genes are TRBV24-1 and TRBJ1-4; 7 bases fit TRBD1. The V and J ends lost 4 bases and 4 bases, in that order; junction bases with no gene match: 2. The CDR3 sequence is 14 residues long. Germline CDR1 is KGHDR and CDR2 is SFDVKD. The CDR3 sequence is CATSEGQNNEKLFF. The CDR3 DNA reads TGTGCCACCAGTGAGGGACAGAATAATGAAAAACTGTTTTTT.